This paragraph reports one T cell receptor beta chain. Its matching antigen is unknown. Amplification of TCR beta CDR3 regions used RNA as the template. Researchers ran a first-round RT-PCR on the TCR CDR3 using the HTBI primer set. TCRdb analysed the multiplex PCR reads with MiXCR anew, one entry per CDR3 protein. The sample contains 650,000 to 700,000 distinct CDR3 sequences, 17% of which appear only once. This sample was included in a study of T cells in Graves' hyperthyroidism and ophthalmopathy. Whole-study results and caveats: Ophthalmopathy cases were set apart from stable hyperthyroidism by a 13 V-J model.

This CDR3 spans 15 amino acids. In germline, CDR1 is SGHTA, CDR2 FQGTGA. The V and J ends lost 1 base and 2 bases respectively, with 11 bases between them. This receptor was obtained from a middle-aged man with Graves' hyperthyroidism. The J gene is TRBJ1-1, the V gene TRBV7-3; no reliable D call. Sequencing was carried out using blood. For the CDR3, the DNA is TGTGCCAGCAGCTTAATCCGGCGAGATAACACTGAAGCTTTCTTT. Encoded protein: CASSLIRRDNTEAFF. The full variable domain, in which reference TRBV7-3 and TRBJ1-1 provide the parts outside the CDR3, is GAGVSQTPSNKVTEKGKYVELRCDPISGHTALYWYRQSLGQGPEFLIYFQGTGAADDSGLPNDRFFAVRPEGSVSTLKIQRTERGDSAVYLCASSLIRRDNTEAFFGQGTRLTVV.